The 6 T cell receptor beta chains in this list originate from one sample, sequenced in a study of T-cell memory formation after mild COVID-19. TCRdb processed the 5' RACE reads anew with MiXCR; each CDR3 protein has one entry. In the table there are about 610,000 distinct CDR3 sequences, roughly 17% of which are singletons. The sequenced sample consisted of PBMCs or a T cell subset sorted from them (not recorded which). The receptors were sampled from an adult woman who had mild COVID-19 (a few samples of this study predate the infection). Cell type and time point are not known.

This clonotype has just a few counts. The rearrangement links TRBV20-1 to TRBJ2-1; 7 bases map to TRBD1. V trimming: 5 bases; J trimming: 6 bases; junction bases outside the gene matches: 7. The CDR3 contains 13 residues. Germline values: CDR1 DFQATT, CDR2 SNEGSKA (reference sequence). The CDR3 loop is CSAQQGYRNEQFF. As DNA, the CDR3 is TGCAGTGCTCAACAGGGGTATCGCAATGAGCAGTTCTTC.

This clonotype was recorded a few times. The chain links TRBV29-1 to TRBJ2-1, with TRBD2 matching over 10 bases. Germline V CDR1 and CDR2: SQVTM, ANQGSEA. V was pared by 4 bases and J by 5 bases, with 8 bases of the junction left unmatched. CDR3 size: 15 residues. CDR3 sequence reads: CSVVGGLAGDNEQFF. The DNA of the CDR3 is TGCAGCGTTGTAGGAGGGCTAGCGGGGGACAATGAGCAGTTCTTC.

This sequence joins TRBV18 and TRBJ2-3, with TRBD1 matching 7 bases. Germline V gene data show CDR1 as KGHSH and CDR2 as LQKENI. The length of the CDR3 is 16 residues. Germline trimming cut 0 bases from V and 3 bases from J; bases unmatched to any gene: 6. The DNA of the CDR3 is TGTGCCAGCTCACCACCACAGGGGATGAGGACAGATACGCAGTATTTT. It yields the protein CASSPPQGMRTDTQYF.

In this sample, this clonotype turned up a few times. This sequence joins TRBV4-1 and TRBJ1-2; D is perhaps TRBD1 (6 bases). V was cut by 1 base and J by 4 bases, with 16 bases left in between. Germline CDR1 reads MGHRA; CDR2 reads YSYEKL. This CDR3 has 16 amino acids. This CDR3 reads CASSQVTSGQIYGYTF. The CDR3, as DNA: TGCGCCAGCAGCCAAGTCACCTCCGGACAGATCTATGGCTACACCTTC.

The rearrangement joins TRBV12-3 or TRBV12-4 to TRBJ2-2; D perhaps matches TRBD2 (5 bases). This CDR3 comprises 16 residues. The V and J ends lost 3 bases and 6 bases respectively, with 17 bases between them. CDR3 coding DNA: TGTGCCAGCAGTTTTAGCTGGGAGAAAGTAGCCGGGGAGCTGTTTTTT. Encoded protein: CASSFSWEKVAGELFF.

This clonotype was seen many times. This chain links TRBV5-1 with TRBJ2-3; 12 bases are shared with TRBD2. The CDR3 extends over 17 amino acids. The V segment lost 2 bases and the J segment 5 bases; nucleotides outside the gene matches: 9. Germline V CDR1 and CDR2: SGHRS, YFSETQ. CDR3 DNA: TGCGCCAGCAGCTTACTAGCGGGAGGTGGGCACGGAGATACGCAGTATTTT. As protein: CASSLLAGGGHGDTQYF. Combining the CDR3 with reference TRBV5-1 and TRBJ2-3 gives the whole variable domain KAGVTQTPRYLIKTRGQQVTLSCSPISGHRSVSWYQQTPGQGLQFLFEYFSETQRNKGNFPGRFSGRQFSNSRSEMNVSTLELGDSALYLCASSLLAGGGHGDTQYFGPGTRLTVL.